This T cell receptor (beta chain) was obtained from a study of cytotoxic CD8 clonotypes in ibrutinib-treated CLL. Study information: Average yields of 255,043 productive templates and 80,000 to 100,000 productive rearrangements characterized the samples.

Assay: immunoSEQ multiplex PCR; the TCRdb copy retains only in-frame clones and omits some. This sample has 150,000 to 200,000 clones; 84% occur once, and the top ten carry about 4.5%. The material sequenced was PBMCs, taken after 24 months of ibrutinib treatment. The clonotype comes from a human donor with chronic lymphocytic leukemia.

The CDR3: CASSQVRGGVAEAFF. As DNA, the CDR3 is TGTGCCAGCAGCCAAGTCAGGGGAGGGGTCGCTGAAGCTTTCTTT. The chain employs TRBV14 and TRBJ1-1, with D perhaps TRBD1 (6 bases). This CDR3 is 15 amino acids long. CDR1 is SGHDN, CDR2 FVKESK, per germline. The ends were cut back, 1 base at V and 6 bases at J, with 15 bases in the middle.